Following are 18 T cell receptor beta chains from one sample sequenced in a study of T cells after yellow fever vaccination. MiXCR, run by TCRdb on the 5' RACE reads, gives a single entry per CDR3 protein. This table has about 340,000 distinct CDR3 sequences, 4% appearing once. Sequences were derived from PBMCs, sampled 5 days after the yellow fever booster vaccination. The origin of the receptors is a man between 18 and 29 years old who received the YFV17D yellow fever vaccine.

The chain uses TRBV5-1 and TRBJ2-5; a weak D match, TRBD2 (5 bases). CDR3 size: 15 residues. The V and J ends lost 0 bases and 3 bases respectively, with 12 bases between them. Per the germline V gene, CDR1 is SGHRS and CDR2 is YFSETQ. The CDR3 region is CASSLAPGVEETQYF. The CDR3 DNA reads TGCGCCAGCAGCTTGGCTCCCGGGGTGGAAGAGACCCAGTACTTC.

This clonotype was recorded many times. V usage is TRBV5-1 and J usage is TRBJ2-1, with 12 bases identical to TRBD2. CDR3 length: 15 residues. V lost 0 bases, J lost 7 bases, and 2 bases stayed unmatched. The germline V gene encodes CDR1 SGHRS and CDR2 YFSETQ. The DNA of the CDR3 is TGCGCCAGCAGCTTGGAACTAGCGGGGGGAAATGAGCAGTTCTTC. Amino acids: CASSLELAGGNEQFF.

At least ten counts were recorded for this clonotype. V gene TRBV15 combines with J gene TRBJ1-2; D perhaps matches TRBD1 (6 bases). The CDR3 covers 15 residues. V was pared by 6 bases and J by 2 bases, with 16 bases between. Germline V gives CDR1 LNHNV, CDR2 YYDKDF (reference sequence). The CDR3 sequence is CATRGRDTSNYGYTF. For the CDR3, the DNA is TGTGCCACCAGAGGACGGGACACCTCAAACTATGGCTACACCTTC.

The chain carries TRBV5-1 and TRBJ1-2; no clear D. This CDR3 has 12 amino acids. The V end lost 4 bases, the J end lost 2 bases, and 6 bases lay between the germline ends. Germline values: CDR1 SGHRS, CDR2 YFSETQ. The CDR3 spells CASSASNYGYTF. CDR3 in DNA: TGCGCCAGCAGCGCATCAAACTATGGCTACACCTTC.

There are many counts of this clonotype. The chain joins TRBV5-1 to TRBJ1-6; D uncertain. This CDR3 spans 14 amino acids. Germline V gives CDR1 SGHRS, CDR2 YFSETQ. Trimming cost V 0 bases and J 5 bases, with 6 bases left between them. CDR3 sequence: CASSLGLNNSPLHF. The CDR3 nucleotides are TGCGCCAGCAGCTTGGGACTTAATAATTCACCCCTCCACTTT.

This rearrangement joins TRBV29-1 to TRBJ2-1, with TRBD1 identical over 8 bases. This CDR3 region has 15 residues. Germline V gives CDR1 SQVTM, CDR2 ANQGSEA. Trimming removed 6 bases from V and 0 bases from J; junction bases left unmatched: 7. Here the CDR3 reads CSVSRTGSSYNEQFF. The CDR3 DNA is TGCAGCGTCTCTCGGACAGGGAGCTCCTACAATGAGCAGTTCTTC.

This clonotype was counted at least ten times. V is TRBV5-1 and J is TRBJ2-3; 10 bases map to TRBD2. Germline CDR1 and CDR2: SGHRS and YFSETQ. The J segment lost 3 bases and the V segment lost 7 bases, leaving 8 bases of the junction unmatched. This CDR3 region has 15 residues. The CDR3 protein is CASVPGLATTDTQYF. CDR3 nucleotide sequence: TGCGCCAGCGTACCGGGACTAGCGACGACAGATACGCAGTATTTT. The entire variable domain, with the rest obtained from reference TRBV5-1 and TRBJ2-3, is as follows: KAGVTQTPRYLIKTRGQQVTLSCSPISGHRSVSWYQQTPGQGLQFLFEYFSETQRNKGNFPGRFSGRQFSNSRSEMNVSTLELGDSALYLCASVPGLATTDTQYFGPGTRLTVL.

The sample holds many counts of this clonotype. This chain uses TRBV5-4 with TRBJ1-4, with TRBD1 identical over 7 bases. The germline V gene has CDR1 SGHNT and CDR2 YYREEE (reference sequence). This CDR3 has 14 residues. V gave up 4 bases and J gave up 8 bases; unmatched junction bases: 8. The CDR3 nucleotides are TGTGCCAGCAGCGCCGGAGGGGGCGAAGAAAAACTGTTTTTT. This codes for CASSAGGGEEKLFF.

The table lists this clonotype with a few counts. DNA of the CDR3: TGTGCCAGCAGTCAATTCGGCTCCTTCACCCGCACCTTC. This encodes CASSQFGSFTRTF. The chain links TRBV12-3 or TRBV12-4 to TRBJ1-2; no clear D gene. The CDR3 runs 13 residues. Trimming took 5 bases from V and 13 from J, leaving 20 bases between them.

This clonotype showed up just a few times. V gene TRBV7-9 combines with J gene TRBJ1-5; D uncertain. CDR1 is SEHNR and CDR2 is FQNEAQ in the germline V gene (reference sequence). The CDR3 has 13 amino acids. V gave up 5 bases and J gave up 6 bases, with 11 bases separating them. The CDR3 sequence: CASSDTSGQPQHF. The CDR3 DNA sequence: TGTGCCAGCAGCGATACATCCGGTCAGCCCCAGCATTTT.

The chain's CDR3 is CASSYSAGLSYEQYF. CDR3 DNA sequence: TGTGCCAGCAGTTACTCAGCCGGGTTAAGCTACGAGCAGTACTTC. The chain employs TRBV6-2 or TRBV6-3 and TRBJ2-7; D ambiguous. CDR1 MNHEY and CDR2 SVGEGT come from the germline V gene. The CDR3 contains 15 residues. V lost 0 bases to trimming and J lost 3 bases, with 12 bases between them.

The table lists this clonotype with a few counts. This sequence joins TRBV20-1 and TRBJ2-3; 8 positions match TRBD2. Trimming cost V 7 bases and J 4 bases; bases outside gene matches: 7. CDR1 DFQATT and CDR2 SNEGSKA come from the germline V gene (reference sequence). This CDR3 is 13 amino acids long. In DNA, the CDR3 is TGCAGTGTTAACGGGGGGGGAGCAGATACGCAGTATTTT. Translation: CSVNGGGADTQYF.

This clonotype showed up just a few times. V gene TRBV19 combines with J gene TRBJ2-1; D remains unclear. The CDR3 is 14 amino acids. CDR1 and CDR2 (germline): LNHDA, SQIVND (reference sequence). The V end was cut by 6 bases, the J end by 2 bases, with 11 bases between. The CDR3 DNA is TGTGCCAGTAGGGTGGGGATCGCCTACAATGAGCAGTTCTTC. Its translation: CASRVGIAYNEQFF.

CDR3 sequence (DNA): TGTGCCAGCAGTCGATCGGGCTATGGCTACACCTTC. It is translated as CASSRSGYGYTF. The V gene is TRBV27, the J gene TRBJ1-2; D gene uncertain. The CDR3 is 12 amino acids. Trimming removed 5 bases from V and 4 bases from J, with 8 bases in between. Germline CDR1 and CDR2: MNHEY and SMNVEV (reference sequence).

The rearrangement uses TRBV7-9 and TRBJ1-1; a weak D match, TRBD1 (5 bases). The V end was cut by 6 bases, the J end by 4 bases, with 18 bases between. The CDR3 runs 15 residues. Germline V gives CDR1 SEHNR, CDR2 FQNEAQ (reference sequence). The CDR3 DNA reads as TGTGCCAGCAGTTTCCCGGGGGGAGGAGGCACTGAAGCTTTCTTT. Protein sequence: CASSFPGGGGTEAFF.

Notes on this clonotype: This may be a read error: a much more frequent sequence differs by one nucleotide. The CDR3 coding sequence is TGCAGTGCTGGGGTCACTGAAGCTTTCTTT. Protein product: CSAGVTEAFF. The rearrangement uses TRBV20-1 and TRBJ1-1; unclear D gene. CDR1 is DFQATT, CDR2 SNEGSKA, per germline (reference sequence). CDR3 length: 10 residues. Trimming cost V 5 bases and J 4 bases, with 5 bases left between them.

This clonotype appeared many times. The V and J genes are TRBV7-3 and TRBJ2-3; 8 bases align to TRBD2. V shed 4 bases and J 2 bases; nucleotides not matched to a gene: 5. This CDR3 is 15 amino acids long. Germline V gene lookup returns CDR1 SGHTA and CDR2 FQGTGA. The CDR3, as DNA: TGTGCCAGCAGCTCTTATAGCGGGGCCACAGATACGCAGTATTTT. It yields the protein CASSSYSGATDTQYF.

This clonotype turned up a few times. The gene calls are TRBV24-1 and TRBJ2-3; TRBD2 matches 9 bases. Trimming removed 0 bases from V and 7 bases from J; junction bases left unmatched: 4. The CDR3 has 15 residues. The V gene's germline CDR1 is KGHDR and CDR2 SFDVKD. The chain's CDR3 is CATSDLAGGANTQYF. The CDR3 bases are TGTGCCACCAGTGATTTGGCGGGGGGGGCGAATACGCAGTATTTT.